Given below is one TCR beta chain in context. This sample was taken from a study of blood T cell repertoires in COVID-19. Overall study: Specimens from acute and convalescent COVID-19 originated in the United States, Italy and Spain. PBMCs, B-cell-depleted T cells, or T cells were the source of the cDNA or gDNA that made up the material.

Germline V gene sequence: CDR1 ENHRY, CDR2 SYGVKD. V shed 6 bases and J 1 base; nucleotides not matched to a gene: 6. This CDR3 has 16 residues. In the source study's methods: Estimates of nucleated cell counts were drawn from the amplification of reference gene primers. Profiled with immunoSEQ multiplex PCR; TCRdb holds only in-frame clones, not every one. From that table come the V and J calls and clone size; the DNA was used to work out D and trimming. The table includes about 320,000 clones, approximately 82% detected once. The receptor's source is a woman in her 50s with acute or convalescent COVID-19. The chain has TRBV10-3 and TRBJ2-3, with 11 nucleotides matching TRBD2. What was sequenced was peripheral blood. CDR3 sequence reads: CAISGSGGAGTDTQYF. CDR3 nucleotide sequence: TGTGCCATCAGCGGTAGCGGGGGGGCCGGCACAGATACGCAGTATTTT.